A single sample gave rise to the 2 T cell receptor beta chains below, sequenced in a study of OX40 agonist ivuxolimab in advanced cancers. The data were produced by immunoSEQ multiplex PCR, yet TCRdb's version contains in-frame clones alone and is incomplete. The sample has about 45,000 clones, roughly 80% seen once. This sample comprised CD4+ or CD8+ T cells sorted from blood, obtained in a trial of the OX40 agonist ivuxolimab. These receptors originate from an adult with an advanced solid tumor such as melanoma, head and neck, liver or kidney cancer.

The gene calls are TRBV6-8 and TRBJ2-6, with D unclear. Germline V gives CDR1 MNHGY, CDR2 SAAAGT. V was trimmed by 6 bases and J by 0 bases, leaving 18 bases between them. The CDR3 covers 18 residues. CDR3 sequence (DNA): TGTGCCAGCAGCCTCAGTGCAGCAACCCTCTCTGGGGCCAACGTCCTGACTTTC. This translates into CASSLSAATLSGANVLTF.

The chain carries TRBV7-9 and TRBJ2-2, with TRBD2 matching 9 bases. CDR1 SEHNR and CDR2 FQNEAQ come from the germline V gene (reference sequence). This CDR3 comprises 16 residues. The junction had 11 bases not matched to a gene; V was cut back by 5 bases and J by 7 bases. Here the CDR3 reads CASSGGGLAIDGELFF. CDR3 in DNA: TGTGCCAGCAGCGGAGGTGGACTAGCGATAGACGGGGAGCTGTTTTTT.